What follows are 5 T cell receptor beta chains derived from one specimen sequenced in a study of T-cell memory formation after mild COVID-19. Each CDR3 protein is one row after TCRdb ran MiXCR on the 5' RACE reads. The data show roughly 200,000 distinct CDR3 sequences, roughly 17% seen once. Sequenced: PBMCs or a T cell subset sorted from them (not recorded which). The source of these receptors is an adult woman who had mild COVID-19 (a few samples of this study predate the infection). Cell type and time point are not known.

The CDR3 nucleotides are TGCGCCAGCAGCCAAGATCAGGGGACCTACAATGAGCAGTTCTTC. Residues: CASSQDQGTYNEQFF. The chain joins TRBV4-3 to TRBJ2-1, with D possibly being TRBD1 (6 bases). V shed 0 bases and J shed 2 bases, with 8 bases lying between them. This CDR3 has 15 amino acids. CDR1 LGHNA and CDR2 YSLEER come from the germline V gene.

This rearrangement joins TRBV29-1 to TRBJ2-7, with TRBD2 matching over 8 bases. The CDR3 consists of 13 residues. Germline CDR1 and CDR2: SQVTM and ANQGSEA. V dropped 5 bases and J dropped 3; count of bases not matched to a gene: 6. CDR3 coding DNA: TGCAGCGTTACCGGGAGGGCCCTCTACGAGCAGTACTTC. As protein: CSVTGRALYEQYF.

The rearrangement uses TRBV10-3 and TRBJ2-7; D is unclear. The germline V gene encodes CDR1 ENHRY and CDR2 SYGVKD. The CDR3 consists of 14 residues. V shed 2 bases and J shed 2 bases, with 10 bases lying between them. The CDR3 spells CAISEGRDTYEQYF. The CDR3 region has the DNA TGTGCCATCAGTGAGGGTAGGGATACCTACGAGCAGTACTTC.

The chain is built from TRBV28 and TRBJ2-3, with 9 nucleotides matching TRBD1. CDR3 length equals 16 residues. J was trimmed by 0 bases and V by 3 bases; bases with no gene match: 4. In germline, CDR1 is MDHEN, CDR2 SYDVKM. CDR3 loop: CASSFLTGGSTDTQYF. For the CDR3, the DNA is TGTGCCAGCAGTTTTCTGACAGGGGGGAGCACAGATACGCAGTATTTT.

The gene calls are TRBV9 and TRBJ2-2; D is uncertain. Per the germline V gene, CDR1 is SGDLS and CDR2 is YYNGEE. The CDR3 covers 15 residues. The V gene lost 2 bases and the J gene lost 3 bases, with 11 bases spanning the gap. The CDR3 DNA reads as TGTGCCAGCAGCGTTACGGCACGGGACACCGGGGAGCTGTTTTTT. Translated, it gives CASSVTARDTGELFF.